The clone carrying this T cell receptor beta chain came up a few times. This entry is derived from a study of blood T cells in healthy people across ages. PCR was performed a second time for 7 to 11 cycles using a sample-barcoded 5' primer and a J-beta primer mix. MiXCR, applied by TCRdb to the 5' RACE reads, yields one record per CDR3 protein. The repertoire includes over 950,000 distinct CDR3 sequences, 30% to 40% of them detected once, and about an eighth sits in the top ten. The V end lost 2 bases, the J end lost 0 bases, and 10 bases lay between the germline ends. The CDR3 totals 15 residues. CDR1 and CDR2 (germline): MNHEY, SVGEGT.

This chain uses TRBV6-2 or TRBV6-3 with TRBJ2-5, with no clear D. The sequence derives from a man younger than 35 in good health. Source material: blood. The CDR3: CASSYAGTHQETQYF. DNA of the CDR3: TGTGCCAGCAGTTACGCCGGAACACACCAAGAGACCCAGTACTTC.